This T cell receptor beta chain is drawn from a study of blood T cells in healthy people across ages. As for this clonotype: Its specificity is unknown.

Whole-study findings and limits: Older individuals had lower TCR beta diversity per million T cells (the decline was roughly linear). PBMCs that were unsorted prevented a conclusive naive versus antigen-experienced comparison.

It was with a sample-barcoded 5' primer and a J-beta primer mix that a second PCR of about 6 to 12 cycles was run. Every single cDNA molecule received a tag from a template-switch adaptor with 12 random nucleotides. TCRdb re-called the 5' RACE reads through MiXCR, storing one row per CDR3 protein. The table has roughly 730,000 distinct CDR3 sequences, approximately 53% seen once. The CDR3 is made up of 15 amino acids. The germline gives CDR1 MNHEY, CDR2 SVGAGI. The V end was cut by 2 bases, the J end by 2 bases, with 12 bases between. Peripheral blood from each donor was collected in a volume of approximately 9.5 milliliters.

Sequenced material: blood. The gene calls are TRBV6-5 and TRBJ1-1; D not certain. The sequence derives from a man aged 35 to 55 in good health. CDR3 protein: CASSYVRSVNTEAFF. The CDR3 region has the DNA TGTGCCAGCAGTTACGTTCGTAGTGTAAACACTGAAGCTTTCTTT.